The 3 T cell receptor beta chains below were found in one sample sequenced in a study of blood T cell repertoires in COVID-19. Libraries were prepared by immunoSEQ multiplex PCR; TCRdb keeps only in-frame clonotypes and omits some of them. The repertoire holds 110,000 to 150,000 clones, with roughly 75% as singletons. The sequenced sample was PBMCs or T cells enriched from blood (not recorded which). The receptors shown here come from a woman between 50 and 59 years old who had recovered from COVID-19.

The chain carries TRBV6-1 and TRBJ2-1; D may be TRBD1 (6 bases). The CDR3 extends over 12 amino acids. Trimming took off 2 bases at V and 15 bases at J, with 14 bases between the two ends. CDR1 and CDR2 from the germline V gene are MNHNS and SASEGT. The CDR3: CASSESGGQSFF. The CDR3 coding sequence is TGTGCCAGCAGTGAATCTGGGGGCCAGTCGTTCTTC.

The chain carries TRBV11-3 and TRBJ1-1; the match to TRBD1 covers 12 bases. Germline V gene sequence: CDR1 SGHNT, CDR2 YENEEA. The CDR3 sequence is 14 residues long. V shed 5 bases, J shed 3 bases, and the junction held 1 base outside the gene matches. The CDR3 sequence: CASSGTGGYTEAFF. CDR3 DNA sequence: TGTGCCAGCAGCGGGACAGGGGGCTACACTGAAGCTTTCTTT.

This clone was picked up a small number of times. V and J are TRBV7-2 and TRBJ2-5; TRBD2 is a possible D gene (7 bases). V was pared by 5 bases and J by 5 bases, with 18 bases between. Germline V lookup: CDR1 SGHTA, CDR2 FQGNSA. The CDR3 loop spans 15 amino acids. The CDR3 nucleotides are TGTGCCAGCAGCCCCCTACGGGGGGCGGGTGAGACCCAGTACTTC. Translation: CASSPLRGAGETQYF.